A selection of T cell receptor beta chains follows, all from one sample in a study of CD4+ T cells in melanoma. This table comes from immunoSEQ multiplex PCR, and its TCRdb copy is limited to in-frame clones, with some not included. The table lists approximately 11,000 clones, roughly two thirds of them singletons. Sequencing was performed on cells from a culture (not recorded whether cultured in vitro). The source is a human donor with melanoma. The CDR3 runs from the conserved cysteine through the conserved F or W. The D gene is left open where the match is weak. Only part of the rows carry a size: once, few, many, or a class if the clone is expanded.

.,.,TRBV6-1,TRBJ1-3,12,CASSESGNTIYF,TGTGCCAGCAGTGAATCCGGAAACACCATATATTTT
.,.,TRBV7-3,TRBJ2-5,14,CASSLTPDQETQYF,TGTGCCAGCAGCTTAACTCCAGACCAAGAGACCCAGTACTTC
.,TRBD2,TRBV9,TRBJ2-3,15,CASSRGGRGTDTQYF,TGTGCCAGCAGCCGCGGGGGTAGGGGCACAGATACGCAGTATTTT
few,.,TRBV6-5,TRBJ2-7,15,CASSYSSARTYEQYF,TGTGCCAGCAGTTACTCGAGCGCCAGGACCTACGAGCAGTACTTC
.,.,TRBV9,TRBJ2-5,14,CASNNRGGQETQYF,TGTGCCAGCAACAATCGTGGCGGCCAAGAGACCCAGTACTTC
.,TRBD2,TRBV7-9,TRBJ2-2,17,CASSLVGTSGGTGELFF,TGTGCCAGCAGCTTAGTAGGGACTAGCGGGGGCACCGGGGAGCTGTTTTTT
.,.,TRBV6-5,TRBJ1-2,14,CASRGAGPDYGYTF,TGTGCCAGCAGGGGGGCAGGGCCAGACTATGGCTACACCTTC
.,.,TRBV7-8,TRBJ1-1,17,CASSFRGQGTMNTEAFF,TGTGCCAGCAGCTTTAGAGGCCAGGGGACCATGAACACTGAAGCTTTCTTT
.,TRBD1,TRBV7-2,TRBJ1-6,15,CASSPRQGGNSPLHF,TGTGCCAGCAGCCCCCGACAGGGGGGAAATTCACCCCTCCACTTT
once,.,TRBV5-1,TRBJ2-3,13,CASSLTATDTQYF,TGCGCCAGCAGCTTAACGGCGACAGATACGCAGTATTTT
.,.,TRBV7-6,TRBJ2-3,14,CASSLHQDTDTQYF,TGTGCCAGCAGCTTACATCAAGACACAGATACGCAGTATTTT
few,.,TRBV6-5,TRBJ2-2,15,CATNPEGQPRGELFF,TGTGCCACGAACCCGGAGGGACAGCCCAGGGGGGAGCTGTTTTTT
once,.,TRBV7-8,TRBJ1-2,14,CASSLVSVNYGYTF,TGTGCCAGCAGCTTAGTCTCTGTAAACTATGGCTACACCTTC
.,TRBD1,TRBV6-5,TRBJ1-2,13,CASSTGQGDGYTF,TGTGCCAGCAGTACAGGACAGGGTGATGGCTACACCTTC
few,TRBD1,TRBV5-1,TRBJ1-1,17,CASSLALGTGGNTEAFF,TGCGCCAGCAGCTTGGCTCTGGGGACAGGGGGTAACACTGAAGCTTTCTTT
.,.,TRBV9,TRBJ2-5,16,CASSVVAQGDIETQYF,TGTGCCAGCAGCGTAGTCGCGCAGGGTGACATCGAGACCCAGTACTTC
.,TRBD1,TRBV5-1,TRBJ2-2,20,CASSLALTRTGGRSTGELFF,TGCGCCAGCAGCTTGGCCCTTACAAGGACAGGGGGCCGATCCACCGGGGAGCTGTTTTTT
.,.,TRBV6-1,TRBJ2-7,14,CASLLGQGHYEQYF,TGTGCCAGCCTCCTAGGGCAGGGCCACTACGAGCAGTACTTC
.,.,TRBV4-1,TRBJ2-3,17,CASSHPPLARDTDTQYF,TGCGCCAGCAGCCATCCCCCGCTAGCGCGAGACACAGATACGCAGTATTTT
.,.,TRBV5-5,TRBJ2-6,15,CASSLAATGANVLTF,TGTGCCAGCAGCTTGGCGGCTACCGGGGCCAACGTCCTGACTTTC
.,TRBD2,TRBV10-1,TRBJ2-5,16,CASSAGLAGGQETQYF,TGCGCCAGCAGTGCAGGTCTAGCGGGCGGACAAGAGACCCAGTACTTC
.,.,TRBV7-8,TRBJ1-2,15,CASSQLGGVEDGYTF,TGTGCCAGCAGCCAGCTAGGAGGGGTAGAGGATGGCTACACCTTC
.,.,TRBV4-2,TRBJ2-3,16,CASSPKTSFSGDTQYF,TGTGCCAGCAGCCCGAAGACTAGTTTTTCAGGGGATACGCAGTATTTT
few,.,TRBV10-3,TRBJ1-5,15,CAIRAGDSEAQPQHF,TGTGCCATCCGGGCGGGCGACTCGGAGGCACAGCCCCAGCATTTT
.,.,TRBV18,TRBJ1-6,18,CASSSSDTLSSYNSPLHF,TGTGCCAGCTCAAGTTCAGACACACTCAGCTCCTATAATTCACCCCTCCACTTT